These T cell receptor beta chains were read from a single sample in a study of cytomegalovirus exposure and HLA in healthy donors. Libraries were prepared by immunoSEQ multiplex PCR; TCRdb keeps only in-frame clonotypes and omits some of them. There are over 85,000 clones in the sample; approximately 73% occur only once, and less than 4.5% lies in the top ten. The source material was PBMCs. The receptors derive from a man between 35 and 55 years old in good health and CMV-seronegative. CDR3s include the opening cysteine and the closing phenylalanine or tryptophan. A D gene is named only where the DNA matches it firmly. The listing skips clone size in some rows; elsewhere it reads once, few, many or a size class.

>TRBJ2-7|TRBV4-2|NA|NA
CASSRDTGGYEQYF
TGTGCCAGCAGCCGAGACACTGGCGGCTACGAGCAGTACTTC
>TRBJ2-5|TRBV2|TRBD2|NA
CASSVRRGVETQYF
TGTGCCAGCAGTGTGAGGCGGGGGGTAGAGACCCAGTACTTC
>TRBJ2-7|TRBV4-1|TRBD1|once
CASSRPGQSYEQYF
TGCGCCAGCAGCCGACCGGGACAGTCCTACGAGCAGTACTTC
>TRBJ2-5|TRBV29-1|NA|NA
CSVSRPGSQETQYF
TGCAGCGTCTCCCGACCGGGTAGCCAAGAGACCCAGTACTTC
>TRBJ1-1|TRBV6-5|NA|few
CASSYSGPGYEAFF
TGTGCCAGCAGTTACTCGGGTCCAGGGTATGAAGCTTTCTTT
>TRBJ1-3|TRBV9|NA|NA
CASSPQIRGAKNTIYF
TGTGCCAGCAGCCCCCAGATTCGGGGGGCGAAAAACACCATATATTTT
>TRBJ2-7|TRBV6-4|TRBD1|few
CASSARDRIYEQYF
TGTGCCAGCAGTGCCCGGGACAGGATTTACGAGCAGTACTTC
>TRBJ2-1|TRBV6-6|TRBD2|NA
CASRLSGGSYNEQFF
TGTGCCAGCAGACTGAGCGGGGGGTCCTACAATGAGCAGTTCTTC
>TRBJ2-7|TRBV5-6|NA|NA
CASSIHGGRYEQYF
TGTGCCAGCAGCATACATGGGGGGAGATACGAGCAGTACTTC
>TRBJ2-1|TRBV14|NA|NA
CASSHGGNEQFF
TGTGCCAGCAGCCACGGGGGCAATGAGCAGTTCTTC
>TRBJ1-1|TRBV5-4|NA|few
CASNKEAMNTEAFF
TGTGCCAGCAATAAGGAGGCTATGAACACTGAAGCTTTCTTT
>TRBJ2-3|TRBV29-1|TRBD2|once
CSGRFQGGDTQYF
TGCAGCGGAAGGTTCCAGGGAGGGGATACGCAGTATTTT
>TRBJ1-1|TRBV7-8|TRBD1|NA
CASSSLQGAWTEAFF
TGTGCCAGCAGCTCGCTACAGGGGGCTTGGACTGAAGCTTTCTTT
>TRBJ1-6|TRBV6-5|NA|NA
CASSYRTRDGSPLHF
TGTGCCAGCAGCTACCGGACAAGGGATGGTTCACCCCTCCACTTT
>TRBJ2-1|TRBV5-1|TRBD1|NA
CASSSKTGGNEQFF
TGCGCCAGCAGCTCGAAGACAGGGGGCAATGAGCAGTTCTTC
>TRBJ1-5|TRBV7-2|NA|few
CASSPSLGRDQPQHF
TGTGCCAGCAGCCCATCCCTTGGTCGAGATCAGCCCCAGCATTTT
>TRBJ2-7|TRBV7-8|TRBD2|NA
CASSWGDPGTSGAYEQYF
TGTGCCAGCAGCTGGGGGGACCCCGGGACTAGCGGGGCCTACGAGCAGTACTTC
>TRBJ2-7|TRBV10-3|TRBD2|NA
CAISDDMGGVPYEQYF
TGTGCCATCAGTGATGATATGGGGGGGGTTCCTTACGAGCAGTACTTC
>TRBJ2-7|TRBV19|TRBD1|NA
CATNGQGSYEQYF
TGTGCCACCAACGGACAGGGGTCCTACGAGCAGTACTTC
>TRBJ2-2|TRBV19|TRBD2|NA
CASSIFSGGDTGELFF
TGTGCCAGTAGTATTTTTAGCGGGGGGGACACCGGGGAGCTGTTTTTT
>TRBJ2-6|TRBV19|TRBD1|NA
CASSASGTGGTAGANVLTF
TGTGCCAGTAGCGCCTCCGGGACAGGGGGGACCGCTGGGGCCAACGTCCTGACTTTC
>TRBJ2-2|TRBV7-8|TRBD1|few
CASSDRGGGTGELFF
TGTGCCAGCAGCGACAGGGGGGGTGGAACCGGGGAGCTGTTTTTT
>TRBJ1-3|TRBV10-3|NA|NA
CAISVSSSGNTIYF
TGTGCCATCAGCGTCTCGAGCTCTGGAAACACCATATATTTT
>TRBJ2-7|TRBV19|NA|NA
CASTPTGSRDEQYF
TGTGCCAGCACCCCCACAGGGAGCCGCGACGAGCAGTACTTC
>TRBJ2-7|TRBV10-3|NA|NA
CAIKSHRDSYEQYF
TGTGCCATCAAGTCGCACAGAGATTCCTACGAGCAGTACTTC
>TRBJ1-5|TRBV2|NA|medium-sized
CASSQNGGEPQHF
TGTGCCAGCAGCCAAAATGGGGGGGAGCCCCAGCATTTT
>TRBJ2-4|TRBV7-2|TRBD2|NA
CASSAGGSLAKNIQYF
TGTGCCAGCAGCGCCGGGGGGTCCCTGGCCAAAAACATTCAGTACTTC
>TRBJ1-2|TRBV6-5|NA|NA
CASSYSGASYGYTF
TGTGCCAGCAGTTACTCAGGGGCTAGCTATGGCTACACCTTC